The rows below give T cell receptor beta chains drawn from one sample of a study of shared clonotypes between healthy human individuals. The table came from immunoSEQ multiplex PCR; TCRdb's copy has only in-frame clones and leaves some out. The sample shows about 2.4 million clones, approximately 94% of them seen only once. The sample comprised naive CD4+ T cells from PBMCs. The receptors were sampled from a man younger than 35 in good health. Some clones in this sample may be carry-over from other donors' samples. CDR3s include the opening cysteine and the closing phenylalanine or tryptophan. Each record gives: J gene, V gene, D gene, clone size, CDR3 protein, CDR3 DNA. The D gene is left open where the match is weak. Clone size is not always given. Where it is, it says once, few, many or a class for expanded clones.

J gene: TRBJ2-1
V gene: TRBV5-1
D gene: TRBD2
clone size: NA
CDR3 protein: CASTLGLAGYNEQFF
CDR3 DNA: TGCGCCAGCACCCTTGGACTAGCGGGATACAATGAGCAGTTCTTC

J gene: TRBJ2-5
V gene: TRBV7-7
D gene: NA
clone size: NA
CDR3 protein: CASSLTIGGETQYF
CDR3 DNA: TGTGCCAGCAGCTTAACTATAGGTGGGGAGACCCAGTACTTC

J gene: TRBJ1-2
V gene: TRBV6-1
D gene: TRBD1
clone size: NA
CDR3 protein: CASVGQGDYGYTF
CDR3 DNA: TGTGCCAGCGTAGGACAGGGCGACTATGGCTACACCTTC

J gene: TRBJ1-4
V gene: TRBV19
D gene: NA
clone size: NA
CDR3 protein: CASSMRRDIQNEKLFF
CDR3 DNA: TGTGCCAGTAGTATGCGTAGGGACATTCAGAATGAAAAACTGTTTTTT

J gene: TRBJ1-4
V gene: TRBV5-4
D gene: NA
clone size: NA
CDR3 protein: CASSRGAKEKLFF
CDR3 DNA: TGTGCCAGCAGCCGGGGAGCAAAGGAAAAACTGTTTTTT

J gene: TRBJ1-3
V gene: TRBV5-1
D gene: NA
clone size: once
CDR3 protein: CASSSQGSGNTIYF
CDR3 DNA: TGCGCCAGCAGCTCCCAGGGATCTGGAAACACCATATATTTT

J gene: TRBJ2-5
V gene: TRBV11-3
D gene: TRBD2
clone size: NA
CDR3 protein: CASSFPGGGPPETQYF
CDR3 DNA: TGTGCCAGCAGCTTCCCGGGGGGAGGGCCCCCAGAGACCCAGTACTTC

J gene: TRBJ2-6
V gene: TRBV27
D gene: NA
clone size: NA
CDR3 protein: CASSFYLISGANVLTF
CDR3 DNA: TGTGCCAGCAGCTTCTACCTGATCTCTGGGGCCAACGTCCTGACTTTC

J gene: TRBJ1-5
V gene: TRBV6-6
D gene: NA
clone size: NA
CDR3 protein: CASSYSAQGSQPQHF
CDR3 DNA: TGTGCCAGCAGTTACTCGGCACAGGGAAGTCAGCCCCAGCATTTT

J gene: TRBJ2-2
V gene: TRBV5-4
D gene: NA
clone size: NA
CDR3 protein: CASSLVGQGDTGELFF
CDR3 DNA: TGTGCCAGCAGCTTGGTTGGGCAGGGAGATACCGGGGAGCTGTTTTTT

J gene: TRBJ2-5
V gene: TRBV11-3
D gene: NA
clone size: NA
CDR3 protein: CASSLSSAETQYF
CDR3 DNA: TGTGCCAGCAGCTTAAGTAGCGCGGAGACCCAGTACTTC

J gene: TRBJ2-3
V gene: TRBV7-3
D gene: NA
clone size: NA
CDR3 protein: CASSTRDTDTQYF
CDR3 DNA: TGTGCCAGCAGCACCAGGGACACAGATACGCAGTATTTT

J gene: TRBJ2-4
V gene: TRBV5-1
D gene: TRBD2
clone size: NA
CDR3 protein: CASSFQGLAGDPTKNIQYF
CDR3 DNA: TGCGCCAGCAGCTTCCAAGGACTAGCGGGAGATCCGACCAAAAACATTCAGTACTTC

J gene: TRBJ1-5
V gene: TRBV7-6
D gene: NA
clone size: NA
CDR3 protein: CASSGWVDQPQHF
CDR3 DNA: TGTGCCAGCAGCGGATGGGTGGATCAGCCCCAGCATTTT

J gene: TRBJ1-1
V gene: TRBV5-1
D gene: NA
clone size: NA
CDR3 protein: CASSSDSPMNTEAFF
CDR3 DNA: TGCGCCAGCAGCTCCGACAGCCCCATGAACACTGAAGCTTTCTTT

J gene: TRBJ1-1
V gene: TRBV7-2
D gene: NA
clone size: NA
CDR3 protein: CASSLARQGNTEAFF
CDR3 DNA: TGTGCCAGCAGCCTGGCGCGGCAGGGGAACACTGAAGCTTTCTTT

J gene: TRBJ1-2
V gene: TRBV18
D gene: NA
clone size: once
CDR3 protein: CASRQGISNYGYTF
CDR3 DNA: TGTGCCAGCCGTCAGGGGATTTCTAACTATGGCTACACCTTC